What follows are 26 T cell receptor beta chains derived from one specimen sequenced in a study of shared clonotypes between healthy human individuals. Sequenced by immunoSEQ multiplex PCR; TCRdb stores in-frame clones only, minus some. The sample gives some 2.1 million clones, about 94% of which show up once; less than 2% is in the top ten. CD45RO-negative, CCR7-positively selected cells formed the naive CD8 fraction, excluding terminally differentiated effector memory CD45RA+ cells. Material: naive CD8+ T cells from PBMCs. All receptors derive from a man between 18 and 29 years old in good health. Some clones in this sample may be carry-over from other donors' samples.

This rearrangement joins TRBV9 to TRBJ2-7, with 8 bases matching TRBD2. This CDR3 region has 17 residues. After removal of 2 bases from V and 6 bases from J, the junction contained 16 bases not matched to a gene. Germline CDR1 SGDLS, CDR2 YYNGEE. The CDR3, as DNA: TGTGCCAGCAGCGTCCCCGGTGGGGGACTAGAGCTCTCCGAGCAGTACTTC. This translates into CASSVPGGGLELSEQYF.

The chain links TRBV9 to TRBJ2-7, with D perhaps given as TRBD1 or TRBD2 (6 bases each). This CDR3 is built from 17 residues. The V and J ends lost 4 bases and 5 bases respectively, with 25 bases between them. Germline assignment: CDR1 SGDLS and CDR2 YYNGEE. Here the CDR3 reads CASSSGSGAAGLNEQYF. In nucleotides, the CDR3 is TGTGCCAGCAGCTCGGGGTCAGGGGCGGCGGGGCTGAACGAGCAGTACTTC.

The chain has TRBV4-3 and TRBJ2-7, with 9 bases fitting TRBD2. The J segment lost 2 bases and the V segment lost 2 bases, leaving 10 bases of the junction unmatched. The CDR3 runs 17 residues. Germline V lookup: CDR1 LGHNA, CDR2 YSLEER. The CDR3 spells CASSQSLSAGGTYEQYF. DNA of the CDR3: TGCGCCAGCAGCCAAAGTCTTTCCGCGGGAGGGACCTACGAGCAGTACTTC.

V and J are TRBV27 and TRBJ1-2; D call uncertain. The CDR3 extends over 16 amino acids. Germline CDR1 reads MNHEY; CDR2 reads SMNVEV (reference sequence). V was shortened by 0 bases and J by 1 base, with 12 bases between the two germline ends. The CDR3 spells CASSLSTDPLNYGYTF. In DNA, the CDR3 is TGTGCCAGCAGTTTATCGACGGATCCGCTTAACTATGGCTACACCTTC.

This chain joins TRBV19 and TRBJ2-3; TRBD2 matches 7 bases. CDR3 length: 18 amino acids. CDR1 and CDR2 (germline): LNHDA, SQIVND (reference sequence). Trimming removed 0 bases from V and 0 bases from J; junction bases left unmatched: 9. CDR3 amino acids: CASSIDGRTRVSTDTQYF. As DNA, the CDR3 is TGTGCCAGTAGTATAGATGGCAGGACTAGAGTTAGCACAGATACGCAGTATTTT.

The J gene is TRBJ2-7, the V gene TRBV9; 8 bases align to TRBD2. V was clipped by 3 bases and J by 5 bases; unmatched bases: 25. Per the germline V gene, CDR1 is SGDLS and CDR2 is YYNGEE. This CDR3 spans 20 amino acids. The CDR3, as DNA: TGTGCCAGCAGCGCATCTGAGGTAGCGGGATGGGGCGGTAACTCGGACGAGCAGTACTTC. Its protein is CASSASEVAGWGGNSDEQYF.

The chain carries TRBV9 and TRBJ2-3; 7 nucleotides match TRBD2. J was trimmed by 2 bases and V by 0 bases; bases with no gene match: 3. The CDR3 covers 15 residues. Per germline, CDR1 SGDLS and CDR2 YYNGEE. The CDR3 loop is CASSVGGSHTDTQYF. In DNA form, the CDR3 reads TGTGCCAGCAGCGTAGGCGGGAGCCACACAGATACGCAGTATTTT.

This clone was counted a few times. The chain employs TRBV19 and TRBJ2-1; maybe TRBD1 (6 bases). The CDR3 runs 14 residues. Germline-derived CDR1 and CDR2 are LNHDA and SQIVND (reference sequence). V was cut by 5 bases and J by 0 bases, with 8 bases left in between. DNA of the CDR3: TGTGCCAGTAGTGACAGGAGCTCCTACAATGAGCAGTTCTTC. Amino acid sequence: CASSDRSSYNEQFF.

On this clone itself: The sample has other DNA sequences that encode this CDR3 too. The V and J genes are TRBV5-1 and TRBJ1-1, with D possibly TRBD1 on 6 matching bases. The CDR3 runs 12 residues. The V gene lost 4 bases and the J gene lost 5 bases, with 9 bases spanning the gap. The germline V gene encodes CDR1 SGHRS and CDR2 YFSETQ. CDR3: CASSPTGTEAFF. In DNA, the CDR3 is TGCGCCAGCAGCCCTACAGGGACTGAAGCTTTCTTT.

CDR3 loop: CASSLIMEGGYNEQFF. The CDR3 nucleotides are TGTGCCAGCAGCTTAATCATGGAGGGGGGGTACAATGAGCAGTTCTTC. The chain combines TRBV7-8 with TRBJ2-1, with D maybe TRBD2 (7 bases). V was cut by 2 bases and J by 4 bases, with 15 bases left in between. The CDR3 consists of 16 residues. Germline loops: CDR1 SGHVS, CDR2 FQNEAQ.

This clone showed up just once. Other DNA sequences within the sample encode an identical CDR3. The chain uses TRBV5-6 and TRBJ1-2; 7 nucleotides align to TRBD1. This CDR3 is 14 amino acids long. Germline trimming cut 0 bases from V and 5 bases from J; bases unmatched to any gene: 4. Looked up from germline, CDR1 is SGHDT and CDR2 is YYEEEE. Here the CDR3 reads CASSLGQGVYGYTF. In DNA, the CDR3 is TGTGCCAGCAGCTTGGGGCAGGGGGTTTATGGCTACACCTTC.

The table lists this clone with a count of one. Within the sample, other DNA sequences also encode this same CDR3. V and J are TRBV27 and TRBJ1-5; TRBD1 matches 7 bases. The CDR3 is 14 amino acids. Germline loops: CDR1 MNHEY, CDR2 SMNVEV (reference sequence). V shed 2 bases, J shed 4 bases, and the junction held 2 bases outside the gene matches. The CDR3 region has the DNA TGTGCCAGCAGTTTAAGGGGGCCTAATCAGCCCCAGCATTTT. This gives the protein CASSLRGPNQPQHF.

This clone was picked up one time. The J gene is TRBJ2-5, the V gene TRBV28; possibly TRBD1 for D (5 bases). V lost 6 bases, J lost 5 bases, and 13 bases lay in between. Per the germline V gene, CDR1 is MDHEN and CDR2 is SYDVKM. The CDR3 length is 13 residues. The CDR3, as DNA: TGTGCCAGCAGACCTCTGGGGCGGGAGACCCAGTACTTC. It is translated as CASRPLGRETQYF.

J is TRBJ1-5 and V is TRBV19, with 7 positions matching TRBD1. The CDR3 length is 14 residues. CDR1 is LNHDA, CDR2 SQIVND, per germline (reference sequence). Trimming at V came to 5 bases and at J to 7 bases, leaving 8 bases not matched to a gene. The CDR3 bases are TGTGCCAGTAGTCATACGACAGGGACCCAGCCCCAGCATTTT. This gives the protein CASSHTTGTQPQHF.

Worth noting for this clone: Other nucleotide sequences in the sample specify the same CDR3. This chain connects TRBV11-2 to TRBJ2-3; 7 bases match TRBD2. CDR1 is SGHAT, CDR2 FQNNGV, per germline. After removal of 1 base from V and 0 bases from J, the junction contained 4 bases not matched to a gene. The CDR3 runs to 16 residues. This CDR3 is CASSLGASGSTDTQYF. The CDR3 nucleotides are TGTGCCAGCAGCTTAGGGGCTAGCGGTAGCACAGATACGCAGTATTTT.

The chain is built from TRBV27 and TRBJ2-3; 10 bases map to TRBD2. The J segment lost 2 bases and the V segment lost 4 bases, leaving 9 bases of the junction unmatched. The CDR3 contains 17 residues. From germline, CDR1 is MNHEY and CDR2 SMNVEV (reference sequence). CDR3 sequence (DNA): TGTGCCAGCAGTTCCCCCGGACTAGCGGAAAACACAGATACGCAGTATTTT. Translating it yields CASSSPGLAENTDTQYF.

CDR3 in DNA: TGTGCCTTTGATCCGCCCGACACAGATACGCAGTATTTT. Translated: CAFDPPDTDTQYF. The chain uses TRBV2 and TRBJ2-3; D gene ambiguous. The CDR3 runs 13 residues. Trimming pared 11 bases from V and 2 bases from J, leaving 14 bases between. Germline V gene data show CDR1 as SNHLY and CDR2 as FYNNEI. The variable domain in full, with the rest retrieved from reference TRBV2 and TRBJ2-3, is EPEVTQTPSHQVTQMGQEVILRCVPISNHLYFYWYRQILGQKVEFLVSFYNNEISEKSEIFDDQFSVERPDGSNFTLKIRSTKLEDSAMYFCAFDPPDTDTQYFGPGTRLTVL.

This clone was counted once. The rearrangement links TRBV27 to TRBJ2-7, with TRBD2 as a possible D gene (5 bases). CDR1 and CDR2 (germline): MNHEY, SMNVEV (reference sequence). V shed 8 bases and J shed 0 bases, with 11 bases lying between them. The CDR3 sequence is 13 residues long. CDR3 sequence (DNA): TGTGCCAGCGCAGCCGGACTCTCCTACGAGCAGTACTTC. Protein sequence: CASAAGLSYEQYF.

The DNA for the CDR3 is TGTGCCAGCAGTCCAACGGGGGGAGCCGGGGAGCTGTTTTTT. Residues: CASSPTGGAGELFF. The genes are TRBV7-9 and TRBJ2-2, with TRBD2 matching 7 bases. The CDR3 totals 14 residues. With V trimmed by 6 bases and J by 6 bases, 7 bases remained unmatched. The germline V gene encodes CDR1 SEHNR and CDR2 FQNEAQ (reference sequence).

Of note for this clone: The sample contains more than one DNA sequence encoding this CDR3. The chain employs TRBV7-8 and TRBJ2-5, with 7 positions matching TRBD1. After removal of 4 bases from V and 1 base from J, the junction contained 3 bases not matched to a gene. Germline V gene sequence: CDR1 SGHVS, CDR2 FQNEAQ. The CDR3 is made up of 14 amino acids. DNA for the CDR3: TGTGCCAGCAGCTCCTGGACAGGCCAAGAGACCCAGTACTTC. Translation: CASSSWTGQETQYF. Filled out from reference TRBV7-8 and TRBJ2-5, the complete variable domain reads GAGVSQSPRYKVAKRGQDVALRCDPISGHVSLFWYQQALGQGPEFLTYFQNEAQLDKSGLPSDRFFAERPEGSVSTLKIQRTQQEDSAVYLCASSSWTGQETQYFGPGTRLLVL.

V usage is TRBV9 and J usage is TRBJ2-3, with 10 bases fitting TRBD1. This CDR3 has 15 amino acids. V lost 4 bases to trimming and J lost 6 bases; unmatched junction nucleotides: 8. Per germline, CDR1 SGDLS and CDR2 YYNGEE. CDR3 in amino acids: CASSPGQGVMDTQYF. The CDR3 DNA reads TGTGCCAGCAGCCCCGGACAGGGGGTCATGGATACGCAGTATTTT.

This clone has a single count. The genes are TRBV9 and TRBJ2-7, with 10 bases identical to TRBD1. The ends lost 3 bases at V and 1 base at J; junction bases unmatched: 7. Germline CDR1 reads SGDLS; CDR2 reads YYNGEE. The CDR3 is 16 amino acids. The CDR3 sequence is CASSGWTGGESYEQYF. The CDR3 DNA follows: TGTGCCAGCAGCGGCTGGACAGGGGGTGAGTCCTACGAGCAGTACTTC. The whole variable domain, remainder taken from reference TRBV9 and TRBJ2-7, is DSGVTQTPKHLITATGQRVTLRCSPRSGDLSVYWYQQSLDQGLQFLIQYYNGEERAKGNILERFSAQQFPDLHSELNLSSLELGDSALYFCASSGWTGGESYEQYFGPGTRLTVT.

The rearrangement joins TRBV4-3 to TRBJ2-7; D ambiguous. Trimming stripped 0 bases from V and 2 bases from J, with 5 bases between. Germline V lookup: CDR1 LGHNA, CDR2 YSLEER. The CDR3 totals 13 residues. As DNA, the CDR3 is TGCGCCAGCAGCCAAGATAATACCTACGAGCAGTACTTC. Translated, it gives CASSQDNTYEQYF.

The gene calls are TRBV7-2 and TRBJ2-5, with no clear D. The CDR3 extends over 14 amino acids. Trimming pared 3 bases from V and 1 base from J, leaving 9 bases between. Germline CDR1 and CDR2: SGHTA and FQGNSA. The CDR3, as DNA: TGTGCCAGCAGCTTGTCTAGGTCCCAAGAGACCCAGTACTTC. This encodes CASSLSRSQETQYF.

J is TRBJ2-7 and V is TRBV9, with D uncertain. CDR3 length: 13 amino acids. With 3 bases removed from V and 3 bases from J, the gap between germline ends came to 10 bases. The V gene's germline CDR1 is SGDLS and CDR2 YYNGEE. CDR3 nucleotide sequence: TGTGCCAGCAGCGGGGCCAGCGACTACGAGCAGTACTTC. This translates into CASSGASDYEQYF.

About this clone: Other DNA sequences in the same sample also yield this CDR3. The chain recombines TRBV27 with TRBJ1-1; D not certain. Trimming stripped 0 bases from V and 0 bases from J, with 8 bases between. Germline V gene lookup returns CDR1 MNHEY and CDR2 SMNVEV (reference sequence). The CDR3 is 15 amino acids. The CDR3 region has the DNA TGTGCCAGCAGTTTATCGAGGGCGATGAACACTGAAGCTTTCTTT. This encodes CASSLSRAMNTEAFF.